This TCR beta chain was identified during a study of blood T cell repertoires in COVID-19. Recruited during active infection, patients (from Seattle) were subsequently followed longitudinally. This CDR3 is built from 12 residues. V was pared by 2 bases and J by 6 bases, with 5 bases between. The germline V gene has CDR1 SNHLY and CDR2 FYNNEI. Original analysis: Quantification of nucleated cells was approximated via reference gene primer amplification. Assay used: immunoSEQ multiplex PCR; TCRdb lists only in-frame clones, some missing. V, J and clone size are those of that table, while D and trimming were read from the DNA. This table has under 450,000 clones, approximately 90% appearing once.

The V and J genes are TRBV2 and TRBJ2-4, with a weak D call TRBD1 (5 bases). Sequencing input: peripheral blood. The TCR comes from a woman aged 35 to 49 with COVID-19, enrolled during active disease. CDR3 sequence: CASSERGNIQYF. CDR3 bases: TGTGCCAGCAGTGAAAGGGGAAACATTCAGTACTTC.